This T cell receptor (beta chain) was obtained from a study of blood T cell repertoires in COVID-19. At the level of the study: Both acute and convalescent COVID-19 samples were obtained from the United States, Italy and Spain. T cells, B-cell-depleted T cells, or PBMCs provided the cDNA or gDNA that served as material.

Symptom resolution, clearance, or two negative PCRs marked the recovered donors of Cohort 3. Generated by immunoSEQ multiplex PCR, the TCRdb table keeps only in-frame clones and is missing some. The sample consists of hundreds of thousands of clones, roughly 89% of them appearing once. The sample holds a few counts of this clone. Deletions cut 0 bases from V and 4 bases from J, with 10 bases between. Germline CDR1 LNHNV, CDR2 YYDKDF (reference sequence). The CDR3 is made up of 15 amino acids. Material for sequencing was PBMCs or T cells enriched from blood (not recorded which). The chain recombines TRBV15 with TRBJ1-5; D remains ambiguous. This TCR came from a woman in her 50s who had recovered from COVID-19. As DNA, the CDR3 is TGTGCCACCAGCAGAGATCCGGGTTCGAATCAGCCCCAGCATTTT. This translates into CATSRDPGSNQPQHF.